A selection of T cell receptor beta chains follows, all from one sample in a study of shared clonotypes between healthy human individuals. Profiled with immunoSEQ multiplex PCR; TCRdb holds only in-frame clones, not every one. Found here are around 450,000 clones, around 79% of them singletons; the top ten hold about 13%. Sequencing was performed on PBMCs. All receptors come from a woman aged 40-49 years in good health. Some clones in this sample may be carry-over from other donors' samples. Both conserved end residues are part of each CDR3. The order of the fields is V gene, clone size, J gene, D gene, CDR3 DNA, CDR3 protein. A D gene is named only where the DNA matches it firmly. Clone size appears in some rows only: once, few, many, or a class for an expanded clone.

TRBV19,.,TRBJ2-1,.,TGTGCCAGTAGTGTCGGGAGCTCCTACAATGAGCAGTTCTTC,CASSVGSSYNEQFF
TRBV2,.,TRBJ1-5,TRBD1,TGTGCCAGCAGTGAATGGGACAGCCGAGCGCCCCAGCATTTT,CASSEWDSRAPQHF
TRBV6-5,.,TRBJ1-1,.,TGTGCCAGCAGTTATCAAACAGGGCGGACTGAAGCTTTCTTT,CASSYQTGRTEAFF
TRBV7-3,.,TRBJ2-2,TRBD1,TGTGCCAGCAGCCTACAGGGGTCCGGGGAGCTGTTTTTT,CASSLQGSGELFF
TRBV19,.,TRBJ1-2,.,TGTGCCAGTAGTTTTAGGACAGCCCAGGGCTACACCTTC,CASSFRTAQGYTF
TRBV30,once,TRBJ1-4,TRBD1,TGTGCCTGGAGTGGCGGGACAGGGGATGAAAAACTGTTTTTT,CAWSGGTGDEKLFF
TRBV11-2,once,TRBJ1-6,.,TGTGCCAGCAGCTCGGACTTCAATTCACCCCTCCACTTT,CASSSDFNSPLHF
TRBV11-2,.,TRBJ2-1,TRBD2,TGTGCCAGCAGCCCCCTAGCGGGTCCCTACAATGAGCAGTTCTTC,CASSPLAGPYNEQFF
TRBV19,.,TRBJ1-4,TRBD1,TGTGCCAGTAGTCGGACAGGGAATGAAAAACTGTTTTTT,CASSRTGNEKLFF
TRBV14,.,TRBJ2-1,TRBD1,TGTGCCAGCAGACTTACGGGACAGGGCTACAATGAGCAGTTCTTC,CASRLTGQGYNEQFF
TRBV7-2,.,TRBJ1-2,.,TGTGCCAGCAGCTTAGGGGGGGAGATCTATGGCTACACCTTC,CASSLGGEIYGYTF
TRBV19,.,TRBJ2-7,.,TGTGCCAGTAAGGGGCAGCCCAGCTCCTACGAGCAGTACTTC,CASKGQPSSYEQYF
TRBV6-5,.,TRBJ1-5,.,TGTGCCAGCAGACCCGGAGCTTTCAGTCAGCCCCAGCATTTT,CASRPGAFSQPQHF
TRBV5-1,.,TRBJ2-7,TRBD2,TGCGCCAGCAGCTTGGATGGTAGGACTAGCGGATACGAGCAGTACTTC,CASSLDGRTSGYEQYF
TRBV5-1,.,TRBJ2-3,TRBD2,TGCGCCAGCAGCTTGGGACTAGCGGGGGCGGGCACAGATACGCAGTATTTT,CASSLGLAGAGTDTQYF
TRBV16,.,TRBJ1-2,.,TGTGCCAGCAGCCAATCTGGGACCCCTCTGGGCTATGGCTACACCTTC,CASSQSGTPLGYGYTF
TRBV2,.,TRBJ2-1,.,TGTGCCAGCGTGCGTGGAGATGAGCAGTTCTTC,CASVRGDEQFF
TRBV11-2,.,TRBJ2-1,.,TGTGCCAGCAGCATACGGGGGAGTGAGCAGTTCTTC,CASSIRGSEQFF
TRBV5-4,.,TRBJ2-5,.,TGTGCCAGCAGCTTGACTAAAGGGGAGACCCAGTACTTC,CASSLTKGETQYF
TRBV28,.,TRBJ2-3,TRBD2,TGTGCCAGCAACCCAGAGGGACTAGCGGGAGTACGAAGGTTGCATACGCAGTATTTT,CASNPEGLAGVRRLHTQYF
TRBV30,.,TRBJ2-6,TRBD1,TGTGCCTGGAGTGTACGGGGACAGGGGTACTCTGGGGCCAACGTCCTGACTTTC,CAWSVRGQGYSGANVLTF
TRBV5-1,once,TRBJ1-3,.,TGCGCCAGCAGATCAACGCCGACAGGCTTCTCTGGAAACACCATATATTTT,CASRSTPTGFSGNTIYF
TRBV7-2,.,TRBJ1-1,.,TGTGCCAGCAGCTTAGTAGCCCAGGGCACTGAAGCTTTCTTT,CASSLVAQGTEAFF
TRBV9,.,TRBJ1-3,.,TGTGCCAGCAGCGTAGGGGCGACCATCTCTGGAAACACCATATATTTT,CASSVGATISGNTIYF
TRBV2,.,TRBJ2-5,TRBD2,TGTGCCAGCAACCTAGCGGGGCAAGAGACCCAGTACTTC,CASNLAGQETQYF
TRBV10-1,many,TRBJ2-3,.,TGCGCCAGCAGTTCAGGGGAAAGCGACACAGATACGCAGTATTTT,CASSSGESDTDTQYF
TRBV4-2,.,TRBJ2-3,.,TGTGCCAGCAGCCCAAACACAGATACGCAGTATTTT,CASSPNTDTQYF
TRBV7-7,once,TRBJ1-1,.,TGTGCCAGCAGCCTAGGGGAGGACACTGAAGCTTTCTTT,CASSLGEDTEAFF
TRBV7-2,.,TRBJ2-5,TRBD2,TGTGCCAGCAGCTTAGGGGGACTAGCGGGGCTAGAGACCCAGTACTTC,CASSLGGLAGLETQYF
TRBV4-1,.,TRBJ2-1,.,TGCGCCAGCAGCCAGTTTGATGCCACCTACAATGAGCAGTTCTTC,CASSQFDATYNEQFF
TRBV4-2,.,TRBJ2-3,.,TGTGCCAGCAGCCCAAGACGGCTCGGGGGCACAGATACGCAGTATTTT,CASSPRRLGGTDTQYF
TRBV5-8,.,TRBJ2-7,.,TGTGCCAGCAGCTTGGGCCAGATATTCTCCTACGAGCAGTACTTC,CASSLGQIFSYEQYF
TRBV19,few,TRBJ2-1,TRBD2,TGTGCCAGTAGTATAACGTCTAGCGGGGAGGGTTTGCAGTTCTTC,CASSITSSGEGLQFF
TRBV28,.,TRBJ2-7,.,TGTGCCAGCAGGGAAACTAGCACGGGACGTGGCGAGCAGTACTTC,CASRETSTGRGEQYF
TRBV5-1,.,TRBJ2-1,TRBD2,TGCGCCAGCAGCGACCCGGGGACTAAAAATGAGCAGTTCTTC,CASSDPGTKNEQFF
TRBV6-5,.,TRBJ2-7,TRBD2,TGTGCCAGCAGTTACCAGGGACTAGCGGGAGTCAACGAGCAGTACTTC,CASSYQGLAGVNEQYF
TRBV19,.,TRBJ2-6,TRBD1,TGTGCCAGTAGTACTGTTTTTGGGACAGGAGCCCGGGTTTCGACTGGGGCCAACGTCCTGACTTTC,CASSTVFGTGARVSTGANVLTF